This passage covers 15 T cell receptor beta chains from one sample sequenced in a study of molecular identifiers for immune sequencing clone quantification. TCRdb re-analysed the PCR reads in MiXCR, keeping a single row per CDR3 protein. The top ten hold around 0.74% of the sample, which has about 320,000 distinct CDR3 sequences, roughly 24% seen once. Sequencing was performed on naive CD8+ T cells from blood, with Jurkat cell RNA spiked in. Subset: FACS-sorted CD8+CD4-CCR7+CD45RA+ naive T cells. The receptors stem from a human donor in good health. Some libraries in this study had Jurkat cell RNA spiked in.

This clonotype was counted many times. The rearrangement uses TRBV9 and TRBJ2-1; no definite D call. CDR1 and CDR2 (germline): SGDLS, YYNGEE. V was pared by 0 bases and J by 0 bases, with 13 bases between. CDR3 length: 17 amino acids. CDR3 DNA: TGTGCCAGCAGCGTAGATCCCCTCTTGGGCTCCTACAATGAGCAGTTCTTC. Amino acid sequence: CASSVDPLLGSYNEQFF.

The V gene is TRBV9, the J gene TRBJ2-7; 14 bases match TRBD2. Germline V gene sequence: CDR1 SGDLS, CDR2 YYNGEE. The CDR3 covers 19 residues. Unmatched junction bases numbered 16, after V lost 3 bases and J lost 5 bases. The CDR3 loop reads CASSAGSGTSGGSYDEQYF. As DNA, the CDR3 is TGTGCCAGCAGCGCAGGATCCGGGACTAGCGGGGGATCGTACGACGAGCAGTACTTC.

This clonotype appeared many times. The genes are TRBV5-5 and TRBJ2-3; D is undetermined. Germline loops: CDR1 SGHKS, CDR2 YYEKEE (reference sequence). Deletions cut 3 bases from V and 6 bases from J, with 5 bases between. This CDR3 has 11 residues. The CDR3 region has the DNA TGTGCCAGCAGCTACTCCGATACGCAGTATTTT. It translates to CASSYSDTQYF.

The rearrangement links TRBV15 to TRBJ1-4; a possible D gene is TRBD1 (5 bases). Per the germline V gene, CDR1 is LNHNV and CDR2 is YYDKDF (reference sequence). Trimming took 0 bases from V and 8 from J, leaving 16 bases between them. CDR3 length: 16 amino acids. The chain's CDR3 is CATSRDRRGESEKLFF. CDR3 sequence (DNA): TGTGCCACCAGCAGAGATCGGAGAGGGGAGAGCGAAAAACTGTTTTTT.

The sample holds many counts of this clonotype. The chain joins TRBV14 to TRBJ1-1; TRBD1 is a possible D gene (5 bases). The CDR3 extends over 12 amino acids. V shed 3 bases and J shed 7 bases, with 9 bases lying between them. Germline V CDR1 and CDR2: SGHDN, FVKESK. The CDR3 bases are TGTGCCAGCAGCCAGGCGGGGGGTGAAGCTTTCTTT. As protein: CASSQAGGEAFF.

The chain uses TRBV9 and TRBJ1-1, with no clear D. This CDR3 has 14 amino acids. V dropped 2 bases and J dropped 4 bases, with 12 bases sitting between them. Germline V gene lookup returns CDR1 SGDLS and CDR2 YYNGEE. Here the CDR3 reads CASSVGPGSTEAFF. DNA of the CDR3: TGTGCCAGCAGCGTTGGACCGGGGAGCACTGAAGCTTTCTTT. The complete variable domain, with remaining parts taken from reference TRBV9 and TRBJ1-1, reads DSGVTQTPKHLITATGQRVTLRCSPRSGDLSVYWYQQSLDQGLQFLIQYYNGEERAKGNILERFSAQQFPDLHSELNLSSLELGDSALYFCASSVGPGSTEAFFGQGTRLTVV.

This clonotype was seen a handful of times. This chain joins TRBV14 and TRBJ2-5; 12 bases map to TRBD2. The CDR3 has 16 residues. With 3 bases clipped from V and 5 bases from J, the junction kept 7 bases outside the gene matches. Germline V gene sequence: CDR1 SGHDN, CDR2 FVKESK. CDR3 DNA sequence: TGTGCCAGCAGCCAGTCGACTAGCGGGAGAATGGAGACCCAGTACTTC. Translating gives CASSQSTSGRMETQYF. Supplemented by reference TRBV14 and TRBJ2-5, the full variable domain reads EAGVTQFPSHSVIEKGQTVTLRCDPISGHDNLYWYRRVMGKEIKFLLHFVKESKQDESGMPNNRFLAERTGGTYSTLKVQPAELEDSGVYFCASSQSTSGRMETQYFGPGTRLLVL.

Concerning this clonotype: One base away lies a much larger clone, so this may be a sequencing read error. The gene calls are TRBV7-9 and TRBJ2-5; no clear D. Germline V gives CDR1 SEHNR, CDR2 FQNEAQ (reference sequence). The CDR3 runs 14 residues. The CDR3 sequence is CARSYPRTAETQYF. The CDR3 DNA sequence: TGTGCCCGCAGCTACCCACGGACGGCAGAGACCCAGTACTTC.

This clonotype has only a few counts. The rearrangement links TRBV19 to TRBJ2-2; possible D gene TRBD1, 6 bases. Germline-derived CDR1 and CDR2 are LNHDA and SQIVND (reference sequence). Trimming removed 2 bases from V and 0 bases from J, with 13 bases in between. This CDR3 has 17 residues. The CDR3 DNA sequence: TGTGCCAGTAGTATACCAACAGGGAGATCGAACACCGGGGAGCTGTTTTTT. Protein: CASSIPTGRSNTGELFF.

This clonotype occurred many times. This chain connects TRBV4-3 to TRBJ2-6, with D hard to call. The CDR3 sequence is 13 residues long. V lost 5 bases, J lost 4 bases, and 6 bases lay in between. Germline V gives CDR1 LGHNA, CDR2 YSLEER. CDR3 sequence: CASSKTGANVLTF. The CDR3, as DNA: TGCGCCAGCAGCAAGACCGGGGCCAACGTCCTGACTTTC.

The count of this clonotype is one. This rearrangement joins TRBV13 to TRBJ1-1; possible D gene TRBD1, 6 bases. This CDR3 spans 14 amino acids. Germline CDR1 is PRHDT and CDR2 is FYEKMQ (reference sequence). Deletions cut 4 bases from V and 7 bases from J, with 16 bases between. The CDR3 nucleotides are TGTGCCAGCAGCTGGAGCGACAGGTCTGATGAAGCTTTCTTT. Protein: CASSWSDRSDEAFF.

Only one count was recorded for this clonotype. The V gene is TRBV4-3, the J gene TRBJ2-7; unclear D gene. Trimming shortened V by 4 bases and J by 1 base, and 17 bases separated the two germline ends. CDR3 length: 16 amino acids. Germline CDR1 and CDR2: LGHNA and YSLEER. The CDR3 DNA is TGCGCCAGCAGCCCAGATCGAACTGCACATTCCTACGAGCAGTACTTC. Its protein product is CASSPDRTAHSYEQYF.

A word on this clonotype: Its ends do not fully match the called genes, so a read error is possible. The chain couples TRBV5-5 to TRBJ1-4; D not resolved. The V gene's germline CDR1 is SGHKS and CDR2 YYEKEE (reference sequence). This CDR3 region has 15 residues. The CDR3 sequence: CVSSFAGSESEKLFF. As DNA, the CDR3 is TGTGTCAGCAGCTTCGCCGGGTCAGAGAGTGAAAAACTGTTTTTT.

The rearrangement joins TRBV19 to TRBJ2-5, with D tentatively TRBD2 (6 bases). Trimming shortened V by 3 bases and J by 0 bases, and 11 bases separated the two germline ends. The CDR3 sequence is 15 residues long. The germline V gene encodes CDR1 LNHDA and CDR2 SQIVND (reference sequence). CDR3 in amino acids: CASSIWGEYQETQYF. The CDR3 coding sequence is TGTGCCAGTAGTATTTGGGGGGAGTACCAAGAGACCCAGTACTTC.

This clonotype appeared a few times. The chain carries TRBV11-2 and TRBJ2-5; 9 bases agree with TRBD1. Trimming removed 5 bases from V and 5 bases from J; junction bases left unmatched: 21. The CDR3 spans 19 residues. Germline V gene lookup returns CDR1 SGHAT and CDR2 FQNNGV. The DNA for the CDR3 is TGTGCCAGCAGCAAAACCGGGACAGGGTTCCCAATTTGGGACGAGACCCAGTACTTC. As protein: CASSKTGTGFPIWDETQYF.